Sequencing of this T cell receptor beta chain was carried out in a study of response to subunit inactivated influenza vaccine (dated by TCRdb to the late 2010s). Looking at the study overall: The study used deep quantitative T cell receptor repertoire profiling to track responses to a trivalent subunit inactivated influenza vaccine.

This clonotype was observed a handful of times. The specificity of this receptor is unknown. Nothing much larger sits one base from this clone, and base qualities are not available. The study at large found these results: The authors proposed that each seasonal influenza vaccination may bring in only a limited number of new T cells.

The method was RT-PCR. This sample was sequenced with an Illumina HiSeq 2500. Using fastp at Q25 and MiXCR, TCRdb reprocessed the public reads and kept productive beta chains. Each CDR3 protein appears once, grouped with its most common genes and DNA. For this sample the table gives 550,000 to 800,000 distinct CDR3 sequences, of which approximately 15% were detected only once. The top ten hold 6.5% to 8.5% of the sample. The sequencing here drew on PBMCs from blood, taken 14 to 15 days before vaccination. The source is a man aged 45-65 years who received an inactivated influenza vaccine. Donor details come from another sample of the same person, matched by shared clones.

The encoded CDR3 is CASSQPGSQETQYF. Here is the DNA: TGTGCCAGCAGCCAACCCGGGAGTCAAGAGACCCAGTACTTC. The receptor chain draws on TRBV3-1 and TRBJ2-5, with TRBD2 tentatively as D gene (6 bases match). The CDR3 numbers 14 residues from cysteine through phenylalanine. Only CDR3 DNA remains: 42 bases, in frame from the first base. CDR1 is given as LGHDT and CDR2 as YNNKEL, both from the germline V gene (reference sequence). V gives up 2 bases and J gives up 2 bases, and the segment between their germline ends measures 9 bases.